These 13 T cell receptor beta chains were sequenced from one sample in a study of blood T cell repertoires in COVID-19. Sequenced by immunoSEQ multiplex PCR; TCRdb stores in-frame clones only, minus some. Among about 250,000 clones listed, around 84% were seen once. The specimen was PBMCs or T cells enriched from blood (not recorded which). These receptors all come from a man aged 18-30 years who had recovered from COVID-19.

The V call is TRBV5-1, the J call TRBJ2-1; D is perhaps TRBD1 (6 bases). V was cut by 4 bases and J by 3 bases, with 14 bases left in between. CDR1 is SGHRS and CDR2 is YFSETQ in the germline V gene. The CDR3 extends over 15 amino acids. CDR3 coding DNA: TGCGCCAGCAGCATTACCGGGACAAACTACAATGAGCAGTTCTTC. Amino acids: CASSITGTNYNEQFF.

The chain recombines TRBV19 with TRBJ1-6; no reliable D call. The CDR3 runs 16 residues. The V and J ends lost 3 bases and 6 bases respectively, with 15 bases between them. Looked up from germline, CDR1 is LNHDA and CDR2 is SQIVND (reference sequence). Here the CDR3 reads CASSIRRARGNSPLHF. The CDR3, as DNA: TGTGCCAGTAGTATCCGGCGGGCCCGGGGTAATTCACCCCTCCACTTT.

V usage is TRBV10-3 and J usage is TRBJ1-2; 8 bases fit TRBD1. With 4 bases clipped from V and 5 bases from J, the junction kept 6 bases outside the gene matches. CDR1 ENHRY and CDR2 SYGVKD come from the germline V gene. The CDR3 totals 14 residues. CDR3: CAISAKGQEYGYTF. The CDR3 bases are TGTGCCATCAGTGCTAAGGGACAGGAGTATGGCTACACCTTC.

The CDR3 protein is CASSLFGPGVPTGYTF. The CDR3 DNA reads TGTGCCAGCAGCTTATTTGGCCCCGGAGTACCGACTGGCTACACCTTC. The gene calls are TRBV7-3 and TRBJ1-2; D not resolved. Germline CDR1 is SGHTA and CDR2 is FQGTGA. The CDR3 has 16 amino acids. V was clipped by 2 bases and J by 7 bases, with 20 bases between them.

The chain links TRBV19 to TRBJ1-1, with D perhaps TRBD1 (5 bases). The CDR3 loop spans 15 amino acids. CDR1 and CDR2 (germline): LNHDA, SQIVND (reference sequence). Trimming shortened V by 5 bases and J by 4 bases, and 17 bases separated the two germline ends. In DNA, the CDR3 is TGTGCCAGTAGTCTAACCGGGGGGGGAGGCACTGAAGCTTTCTTT. Protein: CASSLTGGGGTEAFF.

The gene calls are TRBV28 and TRBJ2-4; D perhaps matches TRBD1 (6 bases). The V end was cut by 7 bases, the J end by 2 bases, with 12 bases between. This CDR3 is 14 amino acids long. Germline V gene data show CDR1 as MDHEN and CDR2 as SYDVKM. Here the CDR3 reads CASNPGVTKNIQYF. CDR3 coding DNA: TGTGCCAGCAATCCAGGGGTCACCAAAAACATTCAGTACTTC.

V is TRBV30 and J is TRBJ2-3, with D perhaps TRBD2 (5 bases). V was cut by 2 bases and J by 4 bases, with 10 bases left in between. The CDR3 covers 13 residues. The germline V gene encodes CDR1 GTSNPN and CDR2 SVGIG (reference sequence). This CDR3 is CAWSRSGADTQYF. CDR3 DNA: TGTGCCTGGAGTCGAAGCGGAGCAGATACGCAGTATTTT.

There are a few counts of this clone. This chain connects TRBV7-3 to TRBJ2-2, with D perhaps matching TRBD1 (6 bases). V lost 2 bases to trimming and J lost 10 bases, with 20 bases between them. Germline lookup yields CDR1 SGHTA and CDR2 FQGTGA. There are 16 residues in the CDR3. The CDR3 is CASSLDRSTNLQELFF. The CDR3 DNA sequence: TGTGCCAGCAGCTTAGACAGGAGTACTAACTTACAGGAGCTGTTTTTT.

This clone turned up a few times. The chain is built from TRBV10-2 and TRBJ1-6; D call uncertain. The germline V and J ends were trimmed by 6 bases and 11 bases, with 20 bases remaining between them. Germline V gives CDR1 WSHSY, CDR2 SAAADI. The CDR3 runs to 15 residues. The CDR3 protein is CASRDTRSVLAPLHF. For the CDR3, the DNA is TGCGCCAGCAGAGACACCCGATCCGTCTTGGCACCCCTCCACTTT.

V usage is TRBV27 and J usage is TRBJ2-1; a weak D match, TRBD2 (5 bases). This CDR3 spans 12 amino acids. From germline, CDR1 is MNHEY and CDR2 SMNVEV (reference sequence). V lost 5 bases to trimming and J lost 11 bases, with 13 bases between them. As DNA, the CDR3 is TGTGCCAGCAGTGTAGGAGCGGCCAAGCAGTTCTTC. Translating gives CASSVGAAKQFF.

The CDR3 region has the DNA TGTGCCAGCAGCCAAGAAGGGGGGAACACTGAAGCTTTCTTT. Translated, it gives CASSQEGGNTEAFF. The chain uses TRBV4-2 and TRBJ1-1; maybe TRBD1 (6 bases). V was pared by 0 bases and J by 1 base, with 6 bases between. Germline assignment: CDR1 LGHNA and CDR2 YNFKEQ. CDR3 length equals 14 residues.

In this sample, this clone turned up once. This sequence joins TRBV6-5 and TRBJ1-3; D is uncertain. V was pared by 7 bases and J by 8 bases, with 18 bases between. Germline loops: CDR1 MNHEY, CDR2 SVGAGI. The length of the CDR3 is 14 residues. The CDR3 DNA reads as TGTGCCAGCACTATAGACCCGGCCCGGGACACCATATATTTT. Protein sequence: CASTIDPARDTIYF.

V gene TRBV27 combines with J gene TRBJ1-2, with 8 bases identical to TRBD1. The V gene's germline CDR1 is MNHEY and CDR2 SMNVEV (reference sequence). CDR3 size: 17 residues. Germline trimming cut 5 bases from V and 3 bases from J; bases unmatched to any gene: 14. The CDR3 spells CASSPLSRQGWDYGYTF. CDR3 coding DNA: TGTGCCAGCAGTCCTCTCAGTAGACAGGGGTGGGACTATGGCTACACCTTC.